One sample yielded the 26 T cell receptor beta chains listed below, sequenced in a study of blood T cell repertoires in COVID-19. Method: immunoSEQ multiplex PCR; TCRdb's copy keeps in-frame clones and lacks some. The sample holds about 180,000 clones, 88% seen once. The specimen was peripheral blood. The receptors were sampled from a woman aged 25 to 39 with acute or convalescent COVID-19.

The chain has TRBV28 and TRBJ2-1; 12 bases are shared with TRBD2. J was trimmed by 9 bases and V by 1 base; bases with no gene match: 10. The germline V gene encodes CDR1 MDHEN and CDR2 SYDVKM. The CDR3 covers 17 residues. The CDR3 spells CASSLFSTSGRFREQFF. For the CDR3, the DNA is TGTGCCAGCAGTTTATTCTCAACTAGCGGGAGGTTTCGTGAGCAGTTCTTC.

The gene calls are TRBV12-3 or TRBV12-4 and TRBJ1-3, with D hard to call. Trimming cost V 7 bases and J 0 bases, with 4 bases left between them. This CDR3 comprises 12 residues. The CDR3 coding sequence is TGTGCCAGCACCCTCTCTGGAAACACCATATATTTT. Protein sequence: CASTLSGNTIYF.

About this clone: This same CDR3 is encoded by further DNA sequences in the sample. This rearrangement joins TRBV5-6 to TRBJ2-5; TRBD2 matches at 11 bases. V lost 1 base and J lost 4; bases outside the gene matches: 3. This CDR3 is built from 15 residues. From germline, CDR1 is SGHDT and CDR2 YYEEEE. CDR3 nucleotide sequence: TGTGCCAGCAGCTTGTTAGCGGGAGGGCGAGAGACCCAGTACTTC. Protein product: CASSLLAGGRETQYF. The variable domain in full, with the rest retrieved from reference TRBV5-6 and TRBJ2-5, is DAGVTQSPTHLIKTRGQQVTLRCSPKSGHDTVSWYQQALGQGPQFIFQYYEEEERQRGNFPDRFSGHQFPNYSSELNVNALLLGDSALYLCASSLLAGGRETQYFGPGTRLLVL.

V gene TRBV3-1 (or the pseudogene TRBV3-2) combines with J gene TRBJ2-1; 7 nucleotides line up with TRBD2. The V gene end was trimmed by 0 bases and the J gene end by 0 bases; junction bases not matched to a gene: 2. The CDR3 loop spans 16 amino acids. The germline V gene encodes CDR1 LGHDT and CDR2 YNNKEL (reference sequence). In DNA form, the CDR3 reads TGTGCCAGCAGCCAAGAGGGAGGGCCCTCCTACAATGAGCAGTTCTTC. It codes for CASSQEGGPSYNEQFF.

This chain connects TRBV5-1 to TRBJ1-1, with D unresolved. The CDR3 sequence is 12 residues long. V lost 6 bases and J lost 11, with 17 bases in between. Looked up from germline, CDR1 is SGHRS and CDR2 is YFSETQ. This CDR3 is CASTPVPGMAFF. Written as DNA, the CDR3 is TGCGCCAGCACACCGGTACCGGGTATGGCTTTCTTT.

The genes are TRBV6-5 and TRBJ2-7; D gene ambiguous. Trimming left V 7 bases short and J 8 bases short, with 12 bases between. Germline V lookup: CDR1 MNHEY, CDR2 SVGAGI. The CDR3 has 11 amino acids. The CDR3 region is CASTYGLKQYF. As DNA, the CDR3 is TGTGCCAGCACTTATGGCCTCAAGCAGTACTTC.

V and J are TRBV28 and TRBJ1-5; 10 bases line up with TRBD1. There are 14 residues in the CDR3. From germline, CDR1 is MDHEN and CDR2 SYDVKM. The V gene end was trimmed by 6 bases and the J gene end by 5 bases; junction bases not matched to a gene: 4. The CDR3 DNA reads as TGTGCCAGCAGGGTTGGGACAGGGGATCAGCCCCAGCATTTT. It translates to CASRVGTGDQPQHF.

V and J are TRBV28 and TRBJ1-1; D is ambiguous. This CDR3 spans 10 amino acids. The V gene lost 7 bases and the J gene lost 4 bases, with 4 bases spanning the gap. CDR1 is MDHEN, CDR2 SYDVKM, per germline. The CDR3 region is CASTGTEAFF. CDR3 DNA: TGTGCCAGCACCGGCACTGAAGCTTTCTTT.

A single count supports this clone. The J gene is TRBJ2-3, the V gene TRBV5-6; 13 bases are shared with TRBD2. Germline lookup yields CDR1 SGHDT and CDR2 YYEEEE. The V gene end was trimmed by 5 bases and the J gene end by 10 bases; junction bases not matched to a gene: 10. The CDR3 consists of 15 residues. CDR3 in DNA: TGTGCCAGCAGACTACTAGCGGGAGGGCCCGAGGCGCAGTATTTT. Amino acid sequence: CASRLLAGGPEAQYF.

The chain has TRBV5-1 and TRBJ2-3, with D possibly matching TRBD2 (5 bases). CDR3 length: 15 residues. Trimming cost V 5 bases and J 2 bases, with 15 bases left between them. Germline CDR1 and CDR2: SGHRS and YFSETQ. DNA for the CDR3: TGCGCCAGCAGGGTCCCAGCGGCGGACACAGATACGCAGTATTTT. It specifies CASRVPAADTDTQYF. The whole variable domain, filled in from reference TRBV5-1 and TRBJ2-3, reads KAGVTQTPRYLIKTRGQQVTLSCSPISGHRSVSWYQQTPGQGLQFLFEYFSETQRNKGNFPGRFSGRQFSNSRSEMNVSTLELGDSALYLCASRVPAADTDTQYFGPGTRLTVL.

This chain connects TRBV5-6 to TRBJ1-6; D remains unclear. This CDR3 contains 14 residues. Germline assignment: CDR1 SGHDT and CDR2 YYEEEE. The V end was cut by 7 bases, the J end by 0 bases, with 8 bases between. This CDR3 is CASFDYSYNSPLHF. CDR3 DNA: TGTGCCAGCTTTGACTACTCCTATAATTCACCCCTCCACTTT. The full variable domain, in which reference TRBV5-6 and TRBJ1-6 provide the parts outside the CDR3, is DAGVTQSPTHLIKTRGQQVTLRCSPKSGHDTVSWYQQALGQGPQFIFQYYEEEERQRGNFPDRFSGHQFPNYSSELNVNALLLGDSALYLCASFDYSYNSPLHFGNGTRLTVT.

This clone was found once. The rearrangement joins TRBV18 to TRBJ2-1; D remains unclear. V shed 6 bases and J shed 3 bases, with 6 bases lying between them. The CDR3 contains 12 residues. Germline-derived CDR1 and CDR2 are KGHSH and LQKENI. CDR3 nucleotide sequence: TGTGCCAGCTCTAGCCACTACAATGAGCAGTTCTTC. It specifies CASSSHYNEQFF.

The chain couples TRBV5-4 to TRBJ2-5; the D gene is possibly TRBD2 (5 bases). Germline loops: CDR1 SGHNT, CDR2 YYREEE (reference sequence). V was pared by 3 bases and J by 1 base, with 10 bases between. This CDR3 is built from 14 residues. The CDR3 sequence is CASSWKEVQETQYF. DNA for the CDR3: TGTGCCAGCAGCTGGAAGGAGGTCCAAGAGACCCAGTACTTC.

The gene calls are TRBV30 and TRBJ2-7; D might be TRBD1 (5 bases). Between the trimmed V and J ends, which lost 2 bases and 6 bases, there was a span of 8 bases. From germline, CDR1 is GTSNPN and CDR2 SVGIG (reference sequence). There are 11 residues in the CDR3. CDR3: CAWSRGPEQYF. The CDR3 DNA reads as TGTGCCTGGAGTAGGGGTCCCGAGCAGTACTTC.

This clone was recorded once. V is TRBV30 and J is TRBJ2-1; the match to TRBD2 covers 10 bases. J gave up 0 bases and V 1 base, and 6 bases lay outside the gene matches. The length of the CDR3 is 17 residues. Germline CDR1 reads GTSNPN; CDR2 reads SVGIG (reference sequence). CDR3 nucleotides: TGTGCCTGGAGTGCCCTTAGCGGGAGGTACTCCTACAATGAGCAGTTCTTC. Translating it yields CAWSALSGRYSYNEQFF.

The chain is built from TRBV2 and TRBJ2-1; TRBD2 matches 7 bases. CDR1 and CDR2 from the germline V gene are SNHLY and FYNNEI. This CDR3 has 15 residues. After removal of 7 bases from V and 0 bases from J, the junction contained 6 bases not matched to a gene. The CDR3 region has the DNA TGTGCCAGCAACAAAGGACTAGGCTCCTACAATGAGCAGTTCTTC. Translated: CASNKGLGSYNEQFF.

In DNA, the CDR3 is TGTGCCAGCGGACCAGGGACTGGGGAGACCCAGTACTTC. As protein: CASGPGTGETQYF. The chain employs TRBV6-6 and TRBJ2-5, with a possible D match to TRBD2 (6 bases). Germline V gene lookup returns CDR1 MNHNY and CDR2 SVGAGI (reference sequence). Between the trimmed V and J ends, which lost 8 bases and 5 bases, there was a span of 15 bases. There are 13 residues in the CDR3.

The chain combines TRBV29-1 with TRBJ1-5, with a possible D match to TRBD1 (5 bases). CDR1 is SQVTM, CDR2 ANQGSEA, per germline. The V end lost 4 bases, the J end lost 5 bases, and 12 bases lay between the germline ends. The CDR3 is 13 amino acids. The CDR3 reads CSVVLGDDQPQHF. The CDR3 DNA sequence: TGCAGCGTTGTGTTAGGGGATGATCAGCCCCAGCATTTT. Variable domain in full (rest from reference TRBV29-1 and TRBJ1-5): SAVISQKPSRDICQRGTSLTIQCQVDSQVTMMFWYRQQPGQSLTLIATANQGSEATYESGFVIDKFPISRPNLTFSTLTVSNMSPEDSSIYLCSVVLGDDQPQHFGDGTRLSIL.

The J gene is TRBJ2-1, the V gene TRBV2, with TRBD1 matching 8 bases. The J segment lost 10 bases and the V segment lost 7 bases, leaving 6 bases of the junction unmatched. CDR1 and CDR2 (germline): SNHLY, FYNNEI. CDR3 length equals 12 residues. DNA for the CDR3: TGTGCCAGCACGGACAGGGTCAGCGAGCAGTTCTTC. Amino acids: CASTDRVSEQFF.

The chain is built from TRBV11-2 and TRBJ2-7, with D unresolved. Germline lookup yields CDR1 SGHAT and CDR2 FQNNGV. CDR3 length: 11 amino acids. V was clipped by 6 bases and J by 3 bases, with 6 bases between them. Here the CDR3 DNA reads TGTGCCAGCAGATTTAGCTACGAGCAGTACTTC. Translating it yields CASRFSYEQYF.

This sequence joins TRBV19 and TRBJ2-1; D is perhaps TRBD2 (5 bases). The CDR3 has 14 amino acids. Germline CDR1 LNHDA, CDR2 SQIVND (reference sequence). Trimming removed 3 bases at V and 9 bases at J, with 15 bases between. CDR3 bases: TGTGCCAGTAGTATCTACGAGGGCCAGTTTGAGCAGTTCTTC. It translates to CASSIYEGQFEQFF.

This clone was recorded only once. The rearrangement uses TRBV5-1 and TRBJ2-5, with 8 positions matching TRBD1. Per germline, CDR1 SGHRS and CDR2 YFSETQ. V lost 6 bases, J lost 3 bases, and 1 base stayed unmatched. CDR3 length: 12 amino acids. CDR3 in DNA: TGCGCCAGCAAGGACAGGGAAGAGACCCAGTACTTC. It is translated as CASKDREETQYF.

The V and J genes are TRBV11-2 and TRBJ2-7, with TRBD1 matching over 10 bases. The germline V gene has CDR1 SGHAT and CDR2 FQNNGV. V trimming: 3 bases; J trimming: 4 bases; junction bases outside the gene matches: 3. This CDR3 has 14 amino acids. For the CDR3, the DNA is TGTGCCAGCAGCTTGGGGACAGGGGAATACGAGCAGTACTTC. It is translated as CASSLGTGEYEQYF.

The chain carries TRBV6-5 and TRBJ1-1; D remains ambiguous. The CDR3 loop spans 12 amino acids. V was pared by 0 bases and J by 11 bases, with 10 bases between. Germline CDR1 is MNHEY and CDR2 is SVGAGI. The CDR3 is CASSYSLLRAFF. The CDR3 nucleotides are TGTGCCAGCAGTTACTCTCTCCTGAGGGCTTTCTTT.

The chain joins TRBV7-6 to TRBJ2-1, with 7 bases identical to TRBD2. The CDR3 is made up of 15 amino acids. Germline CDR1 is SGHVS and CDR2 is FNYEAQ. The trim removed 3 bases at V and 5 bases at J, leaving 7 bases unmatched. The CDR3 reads CASSFGGRAHNEQFF. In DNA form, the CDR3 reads TGTGCCAGCAGCTTCGGCGGGAGAGCCCACAATGAGCAGTTCTTC.

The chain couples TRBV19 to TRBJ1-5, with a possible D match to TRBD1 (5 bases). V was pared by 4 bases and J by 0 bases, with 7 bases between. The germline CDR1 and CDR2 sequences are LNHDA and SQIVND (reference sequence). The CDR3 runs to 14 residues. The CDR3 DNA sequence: TGTGCCAGTAGTACGACAGTTAGCAATCAGCCCCAGCATTTT. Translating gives CASSTTVSNQPQHF.